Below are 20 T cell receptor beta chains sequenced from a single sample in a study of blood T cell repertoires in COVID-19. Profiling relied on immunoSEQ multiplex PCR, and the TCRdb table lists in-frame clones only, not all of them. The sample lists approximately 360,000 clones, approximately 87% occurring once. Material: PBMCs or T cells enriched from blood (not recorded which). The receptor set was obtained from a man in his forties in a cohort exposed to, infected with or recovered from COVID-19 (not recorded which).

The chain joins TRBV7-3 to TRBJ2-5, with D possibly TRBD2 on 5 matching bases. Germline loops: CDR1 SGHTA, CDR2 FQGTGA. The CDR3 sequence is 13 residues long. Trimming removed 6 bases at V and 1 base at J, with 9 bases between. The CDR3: CASSLEGQETQYF. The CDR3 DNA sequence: TGTGCCAGCAGTCTAGAGGGCCAAGAGACCCAGTACTTC. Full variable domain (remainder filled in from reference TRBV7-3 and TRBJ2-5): GAGVSQTPSNKVTEKGKYVELRCDPISGHTALYWYRQSLGQGPEFLIYFQGTGAADDSGLPNDRFFAVRPEGSVSTLKIQRTERGDSAVYLCASSLEGQETQYFGPGTRLLVL.

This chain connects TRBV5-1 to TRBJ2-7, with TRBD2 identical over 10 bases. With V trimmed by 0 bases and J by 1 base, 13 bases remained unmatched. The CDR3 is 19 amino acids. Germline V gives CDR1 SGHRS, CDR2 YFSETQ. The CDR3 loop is CASSLVPGVGLASSYEQYF. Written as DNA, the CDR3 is TGCGCCAGCAGCTTGGTACCGGGGGTGGGACTAGCGTCGTCCTACGAGCAGTACTTC.

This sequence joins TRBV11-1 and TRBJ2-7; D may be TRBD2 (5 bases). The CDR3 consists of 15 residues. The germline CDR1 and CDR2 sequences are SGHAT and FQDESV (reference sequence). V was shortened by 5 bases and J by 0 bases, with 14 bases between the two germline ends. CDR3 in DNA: TGTGCCAGCAGCCAACTTGCGGGTTCCTCCTACGAGCAGTACTTC. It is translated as CASSQLAGSSYEQYF.

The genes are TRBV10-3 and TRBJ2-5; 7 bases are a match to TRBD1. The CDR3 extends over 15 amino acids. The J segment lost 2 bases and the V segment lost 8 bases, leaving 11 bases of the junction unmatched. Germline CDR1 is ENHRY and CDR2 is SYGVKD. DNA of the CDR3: TGTGCCATCGGGGAATGGACAGGAAGACAAGAGACCCAGTACTTC. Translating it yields CAIGEWTGRQETQYF.

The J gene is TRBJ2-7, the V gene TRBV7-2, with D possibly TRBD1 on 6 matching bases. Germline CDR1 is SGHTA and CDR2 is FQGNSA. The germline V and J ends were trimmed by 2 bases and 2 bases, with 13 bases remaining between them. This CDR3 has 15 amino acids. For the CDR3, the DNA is TGTGCCAGCAGCTTACCCGGGACAAAGGCCTACGAGCAGTACTTC. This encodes CASSLPGTKAYEQYF.

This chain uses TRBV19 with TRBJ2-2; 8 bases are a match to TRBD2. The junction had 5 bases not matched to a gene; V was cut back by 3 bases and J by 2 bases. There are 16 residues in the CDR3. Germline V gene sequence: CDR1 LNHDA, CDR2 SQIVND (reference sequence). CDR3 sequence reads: CASSMISGRNTGELFF. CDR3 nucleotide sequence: TGTGCCAGTAGTATGATAAGCGGGAGAAACACCGGGGAGCTGTTTTTT.

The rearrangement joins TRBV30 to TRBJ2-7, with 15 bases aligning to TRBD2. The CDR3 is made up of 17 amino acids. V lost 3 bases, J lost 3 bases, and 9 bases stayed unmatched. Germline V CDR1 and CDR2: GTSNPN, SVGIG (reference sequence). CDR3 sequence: CAWSLPGLAGGHYEQYF. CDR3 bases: TGTGCCTGGAGCCTGCCGGGACTAGCGGGAGGACACTACGAGCAGTACTTC.

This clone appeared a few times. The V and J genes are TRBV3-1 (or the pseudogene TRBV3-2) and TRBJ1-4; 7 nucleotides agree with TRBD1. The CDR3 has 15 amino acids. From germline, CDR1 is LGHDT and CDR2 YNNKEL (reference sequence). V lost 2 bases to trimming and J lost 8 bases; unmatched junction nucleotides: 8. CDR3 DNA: TGTGCCAGCAGCCAACTCCGACAGGGTGTCGAAAAACTGTTTTTT. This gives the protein CASSQLRQGVEKLFF.

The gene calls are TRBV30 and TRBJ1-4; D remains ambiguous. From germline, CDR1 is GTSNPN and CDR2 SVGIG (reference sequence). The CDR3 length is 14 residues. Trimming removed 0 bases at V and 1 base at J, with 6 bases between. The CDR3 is CAWSVIQTNEKLFF. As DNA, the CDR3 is TGTGCCTGGAGTGTCATCCAAACTAATGAAAAACTGTTTTTT.

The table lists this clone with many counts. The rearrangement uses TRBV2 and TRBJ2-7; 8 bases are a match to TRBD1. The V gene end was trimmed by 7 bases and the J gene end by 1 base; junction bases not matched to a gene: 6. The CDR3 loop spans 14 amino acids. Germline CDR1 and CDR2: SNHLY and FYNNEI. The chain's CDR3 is CASIRDRRSYEQYF. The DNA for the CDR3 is TGTGCCAGCATTCGGGACAGGCGATCCTACGAGCAGTACTTC.

CDR3 amino acids: CASSNLAGGPGDTQYF. The CDR3 bases are TGTGCCAGCAGCAATCTAGCGGGAGGGCCCGGGGATACGCAGTATTTT. The J gene is TRBJ2-3, the V gene TRBV7-9; 12 nucleotides line up with TRBD2. Trimming at V came to 5 bases and at J to 6 bases, leaving 9 bases not matched to a gene. In germline, CDR1 is SEHNR, CDR2 FQNEAQ (reference sequence). CDR3 size: 16 residues. The variable domain in full, completed from reference TRBV7-9 and TRBJ2-3, reads DTGVSQNPRHKITKRGQNVTFRCDPISEHNRLYWYRQTLGQGPEFLTYFQNEAQLEKSRLLSDRFSAERPKGSFSTLEIQRTEQGDSAMYLCASSNLAGGPGDTQYFGPGTRLTVL.

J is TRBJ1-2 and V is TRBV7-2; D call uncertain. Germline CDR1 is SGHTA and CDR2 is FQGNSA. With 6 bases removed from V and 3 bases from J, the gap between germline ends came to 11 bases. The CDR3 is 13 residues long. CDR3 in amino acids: CASSYDGDYGYTF. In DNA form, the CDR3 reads TGTGCCAGCAGTTACGACGGAGACTATGGCTACACCTTC. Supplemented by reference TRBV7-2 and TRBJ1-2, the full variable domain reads GAGVSQSPSNKVTEKGKDVELRCDPISGHTALYWYRQSLGQGLEFLIYFQGNSAPDKSGLPSDRFSAERTGGSVSTLTIQRTQQEDSAVYLCASSYDGDYGYTFGSGTRLTVV.

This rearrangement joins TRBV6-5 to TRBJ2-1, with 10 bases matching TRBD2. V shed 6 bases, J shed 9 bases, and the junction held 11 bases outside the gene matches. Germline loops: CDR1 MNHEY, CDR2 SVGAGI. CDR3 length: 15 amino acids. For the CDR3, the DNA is TGTGCCAGCAGGGGGAGTCTAGCGGGAGCAAGTGAGCAGTTCTTC. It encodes CASRGSLAGASEQFF.

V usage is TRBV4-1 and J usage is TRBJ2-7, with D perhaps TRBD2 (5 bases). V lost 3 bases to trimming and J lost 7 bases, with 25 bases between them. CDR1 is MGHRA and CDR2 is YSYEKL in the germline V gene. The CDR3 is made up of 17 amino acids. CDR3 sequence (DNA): TGCGCCAGCAGCCAGGTCGGGGTAGTAGGCCCTGTGGGGGAGCAGTACTTC. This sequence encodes CASSQVGVVGPVGEQYF.

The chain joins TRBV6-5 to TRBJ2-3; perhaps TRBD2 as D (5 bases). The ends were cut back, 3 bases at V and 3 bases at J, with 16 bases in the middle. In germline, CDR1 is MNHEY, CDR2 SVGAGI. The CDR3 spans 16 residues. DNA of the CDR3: TGTGCCAGCAGTTATGCTTGGGGAGCTACGACAGATACGCAGTATTTT. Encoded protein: CASSYAWGATTDTQYF.

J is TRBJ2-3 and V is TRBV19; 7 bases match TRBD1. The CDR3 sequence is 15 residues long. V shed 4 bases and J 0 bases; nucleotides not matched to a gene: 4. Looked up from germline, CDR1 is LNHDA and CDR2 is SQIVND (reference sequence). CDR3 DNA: TGTGCCAGTAGTAGACAGGGTCCTAGCACAGATACGCAGTATTTT. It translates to CASSRQGPSTDTQYF.

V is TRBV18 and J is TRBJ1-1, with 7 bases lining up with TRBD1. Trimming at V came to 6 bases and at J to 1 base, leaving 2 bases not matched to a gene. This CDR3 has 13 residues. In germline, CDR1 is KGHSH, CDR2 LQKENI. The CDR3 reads CASSGQENTEAFF. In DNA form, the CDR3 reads TGTGCCAGCTCCGGACAGGAGAACACTGAAGCTTTCTTT.

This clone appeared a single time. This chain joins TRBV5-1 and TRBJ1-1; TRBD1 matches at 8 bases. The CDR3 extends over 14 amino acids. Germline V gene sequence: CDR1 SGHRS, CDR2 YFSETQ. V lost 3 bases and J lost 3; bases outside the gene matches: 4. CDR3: CASSSGGADTEAFF. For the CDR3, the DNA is TGCGCCAGCAGCTCAGGGGGCGCGGACACTGAAGCTTTCTTT. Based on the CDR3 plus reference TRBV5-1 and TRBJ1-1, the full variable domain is KAGVTQTPRYLIKTRGQQVTLSCSPISGHRSVSWYQQTPGQGLQFLFEYFSETQRNKGNFPGRFSGRQFSNSRSEMNVSTLELGDSALYLCASSSGGADTEAFFGQGTRLTVV.

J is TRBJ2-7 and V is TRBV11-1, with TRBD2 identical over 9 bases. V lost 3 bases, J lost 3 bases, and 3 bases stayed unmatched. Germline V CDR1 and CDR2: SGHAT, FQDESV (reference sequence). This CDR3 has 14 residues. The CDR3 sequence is CASSFGSGSYEQYF. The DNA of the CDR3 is TGTGCCAGCAGCTTTGGTAGCGGGAGCTACGAGCAGTACTTC.

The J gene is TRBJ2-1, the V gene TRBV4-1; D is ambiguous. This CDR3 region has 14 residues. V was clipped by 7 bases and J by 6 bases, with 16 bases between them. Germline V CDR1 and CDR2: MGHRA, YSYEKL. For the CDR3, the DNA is TGCGCCAGCAACGCGAGAACTGGTTTCAATGAGCAGTTCTTC. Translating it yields CASNARTGFNEQFF.